These 27 T cell receptor beta chains were all obtained from the same sample, sequenced in a study of OX40 agonist ivuxolimab in advanced cancers. Some clones are missing from TCRdb's copy, which holds only in-frame ones; the method was immunoSEQ multiplex PCR. The sample yields over 40,000 clones, 87% seen once. The material sequenced was CD4+ or CD8+ T cells sorted from blood, taken in a trial of the OX40 agonist ivuxolimab. The receptors come from an adult with an advanced solid tumor such as melanoma, head and neck, liver or kidney cancer.

The rearrangement links TRBV2 to TRBJ2-2, with TRBD1 matching over 10 bases. There are 17 residues in the CDR3. Losses at the gene ends were 8 bases for V and 4 bases for J; bases not matched to a gene: 13. CDR1 and CDR2 (germline): SNHLY, FYNNEI. The CDR3 is CASRGTRTGGITGELFF. The CDR3 nucleotides read TGTGCCAGCCGAGGCACAAGGACAGGGGGAATCACCGGGGAGCTGTTTTTT.

This clone came up once. The chain has TRBV2 and TRBJ1-1; 7 bases are shared with TRBD1. V lost 4 bases and J lost 4; bases outside the gene matches: 6. This CDR3 is 14 amino acids long. In germline, CDR1 is SNHLY, CDR2 FYNNEI. CDR3 residues: CASSVTGVGTEAFF. DNA of the CDR3: TGTGCCAGCAGTGTCACAGGGGTGGGCACTGAAGCTTTCTTT.

The chain joins TRBV6-5 to TRBJ2-2; no definite D call. The CDR3 contains 14 residues. V was clipped by 5 bases and J by 2 bases, with 9 bases between them. In germline, CDR1 is MNHEY, CDR2 SVGAGI. CDR3 sequence: CASSKTPNTGELFF. The CDR3 DNA follows: TGTGCCAGCAGTAAGACACCTAACACCGGGGAGCTGTTTTTT.

This clone was seen once. V gene TRBV18 combines with J gene TRBJ1-2, with 7 positions matching TRBD1. Germline V gene lookup returns CDR1 KGHSH and CDR2 LQKENI. CDR3 length: 14 amino acids. V trimming: 6 bases; J trimming: 3 bases; junction bases outside the gene matches: 7. CDR3 coding DNA: TGTGCCAGCTCCTTGAGTGGGACAGACTATGGCTACACCTTC. The encoded protein is CASSLSGTDYGYTF.

The gene calls are TRBV7-9 and TRBJ2-7; maybe TRBD2 (6 bases). Trimming took 5 bases from V and 0 from J, leaving 20 bases between them. Germline CDR1 reads SEHNR; CDR2 reads FQNEAQ (reference sequence). This CDR3 contains 17 residues. CDR3 protein: CASSPWGEGTSSYEQYF. DNA of the CDR3: TGTGCCAGCAGCCCGTGGGGGGAAGGTACCAGCTCCTACGAGCAGTACTTC.

J is TRBJ1-1 and V is TRBV18; unclear D gene. From germline, CDR1 is KGHSH and CDR2 LQKENI. Trimming stripped 3 bases from V and 0 bases from J, with 8 bases between. The CDR3 contains 14 residues. The DNA for the CDR3 is TGTGCCAGCTCACCTGGACGCGTGAACACTGAAGCTTTCTTT. Amino acid sequence: CASSPGRVNTEAFF.

The J gene is TRBJ2-7, the V gene TRBV12-5; D ambiguous. The length of the CDR3 is 13 residues. The germline gives CDR1 LGHNT, CDR2 FRNRAP. V gave up 4 bases and J gave up 6 bases, with 13 bases separating them. The CDR3 DNA reads TGTGCTAGTGGTTCAACCGGATCTGGCGAGCAGTACTTC. It yields the protein CASGSTGSGEQYF.

The sample holds a few counts of this clone. The CDR3 here is CAWGFQAYNEQFF. CDR3 in DNA: TGTGCCTGGGGCTTTCAGGCCTACAATGAGCAGTTCTTC. This chain joins TRBV30 and TRBJ2-1; D is uncertain. Germline V lookup: CDR1 GTSNPN, CDR2 SVGIG (reference sequence). CDR3 size: 13 residues. V shed 5 bases and J shed 2 bases, with 10 bases lying between them.

The chain has TRBV5-4 and TRBJ2-4, with D unresolved. Germline V gives CDR1 SGHNT, CDR2 YYREEE (reference sequence). Trimming took off 3 bases at V and 0 bases at J, with 13 bases between the two ends. This CDR3 has 16 residues. The CDR3 sequence is CASSSAGPLAKNIQYF. CDR3 nucleotide sequence: TGTGCCAGCAGCTCTGCAGGACCCCTAGCCAAAAACATTCAGTACTTC.

This chain links TRBV28 with TRBJ1-5; TRBD1 aligns across 7 bases. Germline loops: CDR1 MDHEN, CDR2 SYDVKM. The CDR3 consists of 15 residues. V lost 6 bases, J lost 0 bases, and 5 bases stayed unmatched. This chain's CDR3 is CASSSGQSSNQPQHF. CDR3 DNA: TGTGCCAGCAGCTCGGGACAGAGTAGCAATCAGCCCCAGCATTTT.

This chain connects TRBV7-3 to TRBJ2-7; D is ambiguous. The germline V and J ends were trimmed by 2 bases and 3 bases, with 8 bases remaining between them. The CDR3 is 13 amino acids. The V gene's germline CDR1 is SGHTA and CDR2 FQGTGA. The CDR3 bases are TGTGCCAGCAGCTTAGGCTACAGCTACGAGCAGTACTTC. It yields the protein CASSLGYSYEQYF.

The rearrangement uses TRBV7-2 and TRBJ2-7, with TRBD1 matching 8 bases. CDR1 and CDR2 (germline): SGHTA, FQGNSA. This CDR3 has 16 amino acids. The V segment lost 5 bases and the J segment 4 bases; nucleotides outside the gene matches: 13. CDR3 sequence reads: CASSPGQGLVFYEQYF. The DNA for the CDR3 is TGTGCCAGCAGCCCCGGACAGGGTCTTGTGTTTTACGAGCAGTACTTC.

The rearrangement uses TRBV7-9 and TRBJ2-3, with D possibly TRBD1 on 6 matching bases. This CDR3 region has 14 residues. CDR1 and CDR2 from the germline V gene are SEHNR and FQNEAQ (reference sequence). V lost 1 base, J lost 1 base, and 6 bases lay in between. As DNA, the CDR3 is TGTGCCAGCAGCTTAGGGACAGGCACAGATACGCAGTATTTT. This encodes CASSLGTGTDTQYF. The variable domain in full, completed from reference TRBV7-9 and TRBJ2-3, reads DTGVSQNPRHKITKRGQNVTFRCDPISEHNRLYWYRQTLGQGPEFLTYFQNEAQLEKSRLLSDRFSAERPKGSFSTLEIQRTEQGDSAMYLCASSLGTGTDTQYFGPGTRLTVL.

This chain connects TRBV5-1 to TRBJ2-2; 11 bases match TRBD1. Germline loops: CDR1 SGHRS, CDR2 YFSETQ. The CDR3 covers 16 residues. The junction had 8 bases not matched to a gene; V was cut back by 6 bases and J by 4 bases. The CDR3 DNA follows: TGCGCCAGCATGAGTCACGGGACAGGGGGCACCGGGGAGCTGTTTTTT. Protein product: CASMSHGTGGTGELFF.

The rearrangement links TRBV5-1 to TRBJ1-3; unclear D gene. There are 17 residues in the CDR3. Trimming took off 7 bases at V and 2 bases at J, with 22 bases between the two ends. Germline V gives CDR1 SGHRS, CDR2 YFSETQ. The CDR3 loop is CASDNPPRKKPGNTIYF. CDR3 nucleotide sequence: TGCGCCAGCGACAACCCGCCCAGGAAAAAGCCTGGAAACACCATATATTTT. Full variable domain (rest looked up from reference TRBV5-1 and TRBJ1-3): KAGVTQTPRYLIKTRGQQVTLSCSPISGHRSVSWYQQTPGQGLQFLFEYFSETQRNKGNFPGRFSGRQFSNSRSEMNVSTLELGDSALYLCASDNPPRKKPGNTIYFGEGSWLTVV.

The chain couples TRBV11-2 to TRBJ2-3, with 8 bases lining up with TRBD1. The junction had 10 bases not matched to a gene; V was cut back by 1 base and J by 4 bases. CDR3 length: 17 amino acids. CDR1 is SGHAT and CDR2 is FQNNGV in the germline V gene. CDR3 protein: CASSLVHQGASADTQYF. DNA of the CDR3: TGTGCCAGCAGCTTAGTCCACCAGGGGGCCTCGGCAGATACGCAGTATTTT.

The V and J genes are TRBV28 and TRBJ1-1; 8 bases agree with TRBD1. After removal of 1 base from V and 1 base from J, the junction contained 2 bases not matched to a gene. The CDR3 has 15 amino acids. Germline values: CDR1 MDHEN, CDR2 SYDVKM. The CDR3 region is CASSLLDRGNTEAFF. DNA of the CDR3: TGTGCCAGCAGTTTATTAGACAGGGGGAACACTGAAGCTTTCTTT.

This chain links TRBV29-1 with TRBJ2-2; TRBD2 aligns across 10 bases. V was pared by 5 bases and J by 4 bases, with 4 bases of the junction left unmatched. The length of the CDR3 is 14 residues. Germline V gene sequence: CDR1 SQVTM, CDR2 ANQGSEA. The CDR3 nucleotides read TGCAGCGTTCCCCGGACTAGCGGCACCGGGGAGCTGTTTTTT. This translates into CSVPRTSGTGELFF.

This clone has a handful of counts. The J gene is TRBJ2-2, the V gene TRBV6-6, with 7 bases aligning to TRBD2. Germline CDR1 MNHNY, CDR2 SVGAGI (reference sequence). The CDR3 extends over 15 amino acids. J was trimmed by 0 bases and V by 6 bases; bases with no gene match: 4. This CDR3 is CASSLSGPNTGELFF. The CDR3 region has the DNA TGTGCCAGCAGCCTTAGCGGGCCGAACACCGGGGAGCTGTTTTTT.

The sample holds one count of this clone. The genes are TRBV28 and TRBJ2-7; D may be TRBD1 (5 bases). Trimming left V 5 bases short and J 3 bases short, with 20 bases between. Per the germline V gene, CDR1 is MDHEN and CDR2 is SYDVKM. The CDR3 has 16 amino acids. In DNA, the CDR3 is TGTGCCAGCAGTCCGAGCCACAGGCCCCGGGTCTACGAGCAGTACTTC. This encodes CASSPSHRPRVYEQYF.

The rearrangement links TRBV18 to TRBJ1-3; 7 bases map to TRBD1. CDR3 length: 18 amino acids. The J segment lost 0 bases and the V segment lost 3 bases, leaving 11 bases of the junction unmatched. CDR1 KGHSH and CDR2 LQKENI come from the germline V gene. The CDR3 sequence: CASSPPGQVLYSGNTIYF. The CDR3 DNA is TGTGCCAGCTCACCCCCTGGACAGGTACTTTACTCTGGAAACACCATATATTTT. The full variable domain, its missing parts supplied by reference TRBV18 and TRBJ1-3, is NAGVMQNPRHLVRRRGQEARLRCSPMKGHSHVYWYRQLPEEGLKFMVYLQKENIIDESGMPKERFSAEFPKEGPSILRIQQVVRGDSAAYFCASSPPGQVLYSGNTIYFGEGSWLTVV.

V gene TRBV10-1 combines with J gene TRBJ2-1; no definite D call. From germline, CDR1 is WNHNN and CDR2 SYGVQD (reference sequence). The ends were cut back, 8 bases at V and 9 bases at J, with 17 bases in the middle. The CDR3 spans 13 residues. The CDR3 DNA is TGCGCCAGCGCGAAATCGTGGCTCTCTGAGCAGTTCTTC. It translates to CASAKSWLSEQFF.

The chain links TRBV19 to TRBJ2-3; D is unresolved. Germline values: CDR1 LNHDA, CDR2 SQIVND (reference sequence). The CDR3 consists of 16 residues. V lost 1 base and J 8 bases, leaving 19 bases between the germline ends. CDR3 sequence (DNA): TGTGCCAGTAGTATAGCCAATGTTGGTCGGTTCGGTACGCAGTATTTT. Residues: CASSIANVGRFGTQYF.

The chain is built from TRBV29-1 and TRBJ2-1; 7 bases are a match to TRBD2. V lost 1 base and J lost 0; bases outside the gene matches: 6. CDR3 length equals 16 residues. Germline CDR1 reads SQVTM; CDR2 reads ANQGSEA. For the CDR3, the DNA is TGCAGCGTTGAAGGGCTAGCGGAAAGCTCCTACAATGAGCAGTTCTTC. It translates to CSVEGLAESSYNEQFF.

This chain uses TRBV27 with TRBJ2-1; 8 bases fit TRBD2. The germline gives CDR1 MNHEY, CDR2 SMNVEV (reference sequence). The CDR3 is 13 amino acids. V shed 8 bases and J 7 bases; nucleotides not matched to a gene: 7. CDR3 sequence (DNA): TGTGCCAGCCGATGGACTAGCAGGAATGAGCAGTTCTTC. Protein: CASRWTSRNEQFF.

This clone appeared once. V is TRBV5-8 and J is TRBJ1-1; D is unresolved. CDR3 size: 15 residues. V shed 0 bases and J shed 4 bases, with 13 bases lying between them. Germline V gene lookup returns CDR1 SGHTS and CDR2 YDEGEE. The DNA of the CDR3 is TGTGCCAGCAGCTTGGCCCGAAGGGATGGCACTGAAGCTTTCTTT. As protein: CASSLARRDGTEAFF.

The count of this clone is one. The chain recombines TRBV28 with TRBJ2-7, with 14 nucleotides matching TRBD2. V trimming: 8 bases; J trimming: 7 bases; junction bases outside the gene matches: 4. This CDR3 region has 13 residues. Germline CDR1 is MDHEN and CDR2 is SYDVKM. The chain's CDR3 is CASFGTSGSEQYF. Here the CDR3 DNA reads TGTGCCAGCTTCGGGACTAGCGGGAGTGAGCAGTACTTC.